This note documents a single T cell receptor beta chain sequence. The CDR3 extends over 19 amino acids. Looked up from germline, CDR1 is SGHTA and CDR2 is FQGNSA. After removal of 0 bases from V and 0 bases from J, the junction contained 10 bases not matched to a gene. These data originate in a study of blood T cell repertoires in COVID-19. Study as a whole: From T cells, B-cell-depleted T cells, or PBMCs came the material, which was cDNA or gDNA.

Cohorts were assigned according to the clinical history that participants reported. Donors of Cohort 3 who recovered were those that had two negative PCRs, clearance, or symptom resolution. The authors' processing: The authors estimated nucleated cell counts from reference gene primer amplification. Repertoires were generated with immunoSEQ multiplex PCR, while TCRdb's copy carries only in-frame clones and drops some. V and J calls and clone size are copied from that table; D and trimming were computed from the DNA. This sample has roughly 300,000 clones; 75% to 95% occur once, and the top ten carry 1.1%.

This receptor was obtained from a woman in her twenties or thirties who had recovered from COVID-19. The sample comprised PBMCs or T cells enriched from blood (not recorded which). The V gene is TRBV7-2, the J gene TRBJ1-1, with TRBD1 matching 10 bases. Here the CDR3 reads CASSLALRDRGVMNTEAFF. The CDR3 DNA reads TGTGCCAGCAGCTTAGCGCTCAGGGACAGGGGAGTTATGAACACTGAAGCTTTCTTT.